This TCR beta chain appears in the sequencing data of a study of tumor-infiltrating lymphocytes in primary liver carcinoma. Reverse transcription of roughly 0.45 ug total RNA with a constant-region primer produced TCR beta cDNA. What produced the TCR beta libraries was three nested multiplex PCR rounds using slightly modified ARM-PCR. TRBV1-TRBV30 forward primers paired with a C-beta reverse primer drove the first two PCR rounds, about 10 cycles each. TCRdb redid the calling of the multiplex PCR reads with MiXCR, one entry per CDR3 protein. Of 100,000 or so distinct CDR3 sequences listed, 55% to 70% were seen once; the top ten hold 9% to 10%. The source material, roughly 18-30 mg of unsorted bulk tissue, was used to co-extract RNA and DNA. The patients presented with primary liver carcinoma, which was managed through surgical resection. Samples were taken from five separate regions (per tumor). Study observations and caveats: With p = 0.039, the top-250-clone fraction in tumors significantly exceeded that in blood. Compared with tumor region pairs, tumor-adjacent and tumor-blood pairs overlapped less.

V was trimmed by 2 bases and J by 4 bases, leaving 10 bases between them. CDR3 size: 14 residues. CDR1 and CDR2 from the germline V gene are SGHTA and FQGTGA. As for this clonotype: Its antigen remains unidentified.

The V gene is TRBV7-3, the J gene TRBJ2-3; maybe TRBD1 (5 bases). The sequence was obtained from a woman aged 60 to 75 with primary liver carcinoma and hepatitis B virus infection. Sequencing input: liver tumor tissue from sampling region 5. Sample subset: tumor region T5, tumor centre. Here the CDR3 reads CASSLAGLADTQYF. DNA for the CDR3: TGTGCCAGCAGCTTAGCAGGGTTAGCAGATACGCAGTATTTT.